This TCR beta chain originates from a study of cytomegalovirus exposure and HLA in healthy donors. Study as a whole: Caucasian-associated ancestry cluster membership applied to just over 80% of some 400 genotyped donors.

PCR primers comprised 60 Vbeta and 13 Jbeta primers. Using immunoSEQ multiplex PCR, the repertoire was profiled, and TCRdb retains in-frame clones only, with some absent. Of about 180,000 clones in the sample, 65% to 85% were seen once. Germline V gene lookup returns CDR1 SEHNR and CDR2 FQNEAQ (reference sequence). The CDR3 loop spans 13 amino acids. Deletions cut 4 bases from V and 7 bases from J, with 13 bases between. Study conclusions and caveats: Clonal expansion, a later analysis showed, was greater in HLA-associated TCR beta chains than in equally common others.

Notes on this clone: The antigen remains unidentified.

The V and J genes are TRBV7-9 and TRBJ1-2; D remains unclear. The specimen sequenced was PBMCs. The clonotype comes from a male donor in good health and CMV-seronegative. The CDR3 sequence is CASSWEIQAGYTF. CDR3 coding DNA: TGTGCCAGCAGCTGGGAGATTCAGGCTGGCTACACCTTC.